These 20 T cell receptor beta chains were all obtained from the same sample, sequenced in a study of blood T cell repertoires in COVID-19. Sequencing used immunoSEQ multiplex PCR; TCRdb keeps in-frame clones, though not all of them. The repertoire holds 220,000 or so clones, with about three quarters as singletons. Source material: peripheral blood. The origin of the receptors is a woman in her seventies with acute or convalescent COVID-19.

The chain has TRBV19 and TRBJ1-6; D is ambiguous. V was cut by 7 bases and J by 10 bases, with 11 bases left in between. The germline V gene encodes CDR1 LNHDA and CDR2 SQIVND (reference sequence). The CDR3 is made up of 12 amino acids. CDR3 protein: CASNASESPLHF. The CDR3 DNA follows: TGTGCCAGTAATGCCTCTGAGTCACCCCTCCACTTT.

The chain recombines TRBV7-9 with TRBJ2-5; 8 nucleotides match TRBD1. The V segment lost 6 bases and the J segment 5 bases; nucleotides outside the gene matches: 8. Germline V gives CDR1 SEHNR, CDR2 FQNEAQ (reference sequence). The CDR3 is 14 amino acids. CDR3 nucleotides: TGTGCCAGCAGTCGACGGACAGGGTTCGAGACCCAGTACTTC. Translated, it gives CASSRRTGFETQYF.

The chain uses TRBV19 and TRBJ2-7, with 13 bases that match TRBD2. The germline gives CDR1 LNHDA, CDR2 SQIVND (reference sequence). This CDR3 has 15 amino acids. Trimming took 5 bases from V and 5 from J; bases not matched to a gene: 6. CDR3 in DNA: TGTGCCAGTAGTTCTGGACTAGCGGGAGCCCACGAGCAGTACTTC. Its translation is CASSSGLAGAHEQYF.

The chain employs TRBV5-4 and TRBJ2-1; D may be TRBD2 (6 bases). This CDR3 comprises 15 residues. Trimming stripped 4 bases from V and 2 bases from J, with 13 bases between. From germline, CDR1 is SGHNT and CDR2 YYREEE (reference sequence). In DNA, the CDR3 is TGTGCCAGCAGCACCCGGGAGTTCCCCTACAATGAGCAGTTCTTC. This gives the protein CASSTREFPYNEQFF.

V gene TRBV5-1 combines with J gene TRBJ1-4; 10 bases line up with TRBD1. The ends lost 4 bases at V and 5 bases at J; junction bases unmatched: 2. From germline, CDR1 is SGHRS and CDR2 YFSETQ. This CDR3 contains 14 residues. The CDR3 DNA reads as TGCGCCAGCAGCCTGACAGGGGGCAATGAAAAACTGTTTTTT. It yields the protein CASSLTGGNEKLFF.

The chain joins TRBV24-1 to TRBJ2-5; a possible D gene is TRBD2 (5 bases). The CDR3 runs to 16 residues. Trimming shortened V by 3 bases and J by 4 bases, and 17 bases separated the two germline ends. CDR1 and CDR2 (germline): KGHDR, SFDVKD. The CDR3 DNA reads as TGTGCCACCAGTGATCCTAGTGGGCTGGCGGGAGAGACCCAGTACTTC. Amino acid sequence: CATSDPSGLAGETQYF.

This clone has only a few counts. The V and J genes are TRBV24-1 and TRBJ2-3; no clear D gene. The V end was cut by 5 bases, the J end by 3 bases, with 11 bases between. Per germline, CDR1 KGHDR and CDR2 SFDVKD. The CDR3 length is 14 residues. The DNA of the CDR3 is TGTGCCACCAGTGGAGGTTTTTGGACAGATACGCAGTATTTT. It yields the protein CATSGGFWTDTQYF.

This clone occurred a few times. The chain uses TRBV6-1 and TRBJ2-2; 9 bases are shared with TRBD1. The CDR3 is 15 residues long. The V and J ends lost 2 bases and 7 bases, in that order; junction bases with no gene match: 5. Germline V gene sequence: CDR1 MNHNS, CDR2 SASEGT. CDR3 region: CASSETGGRNGELFF. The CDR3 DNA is TGTGCCAGCAGTGAAACAGGGGGCCGAAACGGGGAGCTGTTTTTT.

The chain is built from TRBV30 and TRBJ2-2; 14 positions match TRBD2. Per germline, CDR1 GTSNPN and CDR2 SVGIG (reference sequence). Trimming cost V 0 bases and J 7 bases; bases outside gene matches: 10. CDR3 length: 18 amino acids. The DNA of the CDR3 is TGTGCCTGGAGTGTCTCCCGGACTAGCGGGAGGTTGAGCGGGGAGCTGTTTTTT. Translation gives CAWSVSRTSGRLSGELFF.

This chain's CDR3 is CASSVGPGSEKLFF. Here the CDR3 DNA reads TGTGCCAGCAGCGTAGGTCCTGGGAGTGAAAAACTGTTTTTT. This sequence joins TRBV9 and TRBJ1-4; D is unresolved. The CDR3 covers 14 residues. V was cut by 0 bases and J by 7 bases, with 10 bases left in between. Germline V lookup: CDR1 SGDLS, CDR2 YYNGEE.

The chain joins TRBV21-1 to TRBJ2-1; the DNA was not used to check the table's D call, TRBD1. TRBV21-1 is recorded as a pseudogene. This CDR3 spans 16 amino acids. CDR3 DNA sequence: TGTGCCAGCAGCAAAGGAAAGGGGGCATCCTACAATGAGCAGTTCTTC. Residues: CASSKGKGASYNEQFF.

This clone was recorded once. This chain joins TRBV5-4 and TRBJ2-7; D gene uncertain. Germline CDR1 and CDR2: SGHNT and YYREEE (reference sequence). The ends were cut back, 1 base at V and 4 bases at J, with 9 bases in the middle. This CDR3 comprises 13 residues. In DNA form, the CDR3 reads TGTGCCAGCAGCTTGTCGCCAGAATACGAGCAGTACTTC. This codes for CASSLSPEYEQYF.

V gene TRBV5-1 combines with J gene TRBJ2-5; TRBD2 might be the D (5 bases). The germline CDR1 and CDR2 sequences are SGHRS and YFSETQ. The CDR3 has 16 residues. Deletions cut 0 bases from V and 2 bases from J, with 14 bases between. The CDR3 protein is CASSLVTSYSQETQYF. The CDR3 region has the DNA TGCGCCAGCAGCTTGGTTACTAGTTACTCACAAGAGACCCAGTACTTC.

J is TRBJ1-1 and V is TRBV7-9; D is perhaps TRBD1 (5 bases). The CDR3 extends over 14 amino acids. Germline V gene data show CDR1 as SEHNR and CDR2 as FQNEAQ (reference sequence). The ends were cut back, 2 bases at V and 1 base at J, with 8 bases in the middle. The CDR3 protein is CASSLLGGNTEAFF. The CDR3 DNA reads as TGTGCCAGCAGCTTATTGGGGGGGAACACTGAAGCTTTCTTT.

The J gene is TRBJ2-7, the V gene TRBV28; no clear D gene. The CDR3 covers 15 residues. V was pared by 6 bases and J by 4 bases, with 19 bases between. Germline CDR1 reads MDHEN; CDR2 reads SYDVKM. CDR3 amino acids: CASSSFVEVRYEQYF. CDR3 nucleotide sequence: TGTGCCAGCAGCTCCTTTGTTGAGGTTCGATACGAGCAGTACTTC.

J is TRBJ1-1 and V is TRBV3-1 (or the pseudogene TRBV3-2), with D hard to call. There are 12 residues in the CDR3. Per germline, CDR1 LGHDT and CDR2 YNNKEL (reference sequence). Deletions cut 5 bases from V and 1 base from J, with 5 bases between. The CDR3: CASSVRNTEAFF. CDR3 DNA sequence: TGTGCCAGCAGCGTTCGGAACACTGAAGCTTTCTTT.

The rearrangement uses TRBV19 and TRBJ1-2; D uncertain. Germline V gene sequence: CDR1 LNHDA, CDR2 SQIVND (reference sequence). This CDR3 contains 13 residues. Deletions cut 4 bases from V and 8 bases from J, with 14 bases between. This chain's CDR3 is CASSTIDGGGYTF. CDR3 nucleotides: TGTGCCAGTAGTACAATTGACGGAGGCGGCTACACCTTC.

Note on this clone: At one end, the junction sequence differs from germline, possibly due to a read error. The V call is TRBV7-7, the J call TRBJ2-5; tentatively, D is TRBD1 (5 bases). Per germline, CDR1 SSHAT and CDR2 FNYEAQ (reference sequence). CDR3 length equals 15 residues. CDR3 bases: TGTGCTAGCAGCTTAGGGGTGTCAGGACAAGAGACCCAGTACTTC. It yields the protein CASSLGVSGQETQYF. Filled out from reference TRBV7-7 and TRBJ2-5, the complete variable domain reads GAGVSQSPRYKVTKRGQDVTLRCDPISSHATLYWYQQALGQGPEFLTYFNYEAQPDKSGLPSDRFSAERPEGSISTLTIQRTEQRDSAMYRCASSLGVSGQETQYFGPGTRLLVL.

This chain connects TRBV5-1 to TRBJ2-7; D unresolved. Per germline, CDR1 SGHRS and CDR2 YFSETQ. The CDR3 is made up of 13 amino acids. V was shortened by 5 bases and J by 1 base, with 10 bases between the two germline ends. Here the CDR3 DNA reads TGCGCCAGCAGTGAGAGTCTTTCCTACGAGCAGTACTTC. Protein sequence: CASSESLSYEQYF.

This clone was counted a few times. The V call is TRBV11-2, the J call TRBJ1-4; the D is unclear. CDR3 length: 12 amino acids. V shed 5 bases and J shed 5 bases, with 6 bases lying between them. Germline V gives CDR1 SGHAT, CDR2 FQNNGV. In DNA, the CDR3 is TGTGCCAGCAGCGGGAGGAATGAAAAACTGTTTTTT. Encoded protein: CASSGRNEKLFF.